This T cell receptor beta chain originates from a study of blood T cell repertoires in COVID-19. About the study: Samples representing acute and convalescent COVID-19 were sourced from the United States, Italy and Spain. The analysed material was cDNA or gDNA that came from T cells, B-cell-depleted T cells, or PBMCs.

The repertoire was sequenced with immunoSEQ multiplex PCR; TCRdb's copy has only in-frame clones and lacks some. The sample lists about 270,000 clones; 86% were seen once. Germline loops: CDR1 SEHNR, CDR2 FQNEAQ (reference sequence). There are 19 residues in the CDR3. V shed 2 bases and J 5 bases; nucleotides not matched to a gene: 19. The V gene is TRBV7-9, the J gene TRBJ1-1; 8 bases agree with TRBD1. The sequence was collected from a woman in her 30s with COVID-19, enrolled during active disease. Sample: peripheral blood. The CDR3 coding sequence is TGTGCCAGCAGCTTACCTCGGACAGGGCAGATAATATCGAGAACTGAAGCTTTCTTT. The encoded protein is CASSLPRTGQIISRTEAFF.